This T cell receptor (beta chain) was profiled in a study of shared clonotypes between healthy human individuals (dated by TCRdb to 2020 to 2021). Background on the whole study: Three men and a couple of women, aged 18 to 49 years, made up the cohort. Per donor, leukapheresis produced somewhere between about 0.9 and 10 billion PBMCs. Different laboratories and diverse techniques were used to prepare libraries and sequence TCR repertoires, to increase sequencing depth and limit assay-specific biases. To estimate repertoire size and how much clonotypes are shared between individuals, the study performed deep sequencing of blood TCR repertoires from a few healthy adults. Per donor, three plates each were used for CD4 naive and CD4 memory, two for CD8 naive, and one for CD8 memory. Study-wide findings and limitations: Higher generation probabilities were observed for clonotypes shared by all four sorted-subset donors than for non-shared clonotypes. The small number of donors limited the genetic and exposure-history diversity represented. About 5% of naive CD4, roughly 3.5% of naive CD8, approximately 2.2% of memory CD4, and around 0.42% of memory CD8 clonotypes were shared across a few donors. Estimated clonotype richness was generally larger for naive than for memory subsets. Even with the large sequencing depth, rarefaction of the sorted-subset datasets indicated that sequencing was incomplete. Based on pairwise subsampling, the degree of clonotype sharing among donors was expected to be affected by sequencing depth. Only blood was sampled, and tissue TCR repertoires likely differ from those in blood.

This clone was seen only once. Its antigen is still unknown. Base qualities are not provided; no much larger clone lies one nucleotide away. The donors were healthy, HIV-negative adults with no recently reported acute infections or vaccinations. All donors were Caucasian adults living in Nashville, Tennessee, USA. CD4+ T cells were enriched by magnetic negative selection; naive cells were then positively selected on CD45RA, and the negative fraction formed the memory subset. Blood was collected by leukapheresis, and PBMCs were isolated by Ficoll-Histopaque density gradient centrifugation and then cryopreserved in liquid nitrogen vapor phase. Purity and quantity of every magnetically sorted T cell population were checked by analytical flow cytometry. Each sorted fraction had its genomic DNA isolated and then quantified by UV absorbance on a Nanodrop 2000c. Using the deep immunoSEQ assay, multiplex PCR amplified TCR CDR3 regions from genomic DNA. Genomic DNA extracted from each cell subset was distributed evenly over all wells of several immunoSEQ 96-well plates, and each plate served as one replicate. Each replicate PCR for sorted subsets received approximately 200 ng genomic DNA, equal to around 32,000 T cell genomes. The purified libraries were quantified using a Qubit 3.0 fluorometer, sized with a Bioanalyzer 2100, and then quantified again using the KAPA Library Quantification kit. Every immunoSEQ 96-well plate was sequenced on a dedicated single-read 150-cycle Illumina NextSeq 550 flow cell. On the study's bioinformatics: The immunoSEQ output contained only junctional sequences without quality scores, so filtering could not match that applied to full-length reads. To assign V/J genes and CDR3, sequences were annotated against IMGT germline references using PyIR, a Python wrapper for IgBLAST v1.9. Any read was removed if the V/J assignment was weak (E-value above 1e-6), the CDR3 was missing, or the read contained stop codons, out-of-frame junctions, or ambiguous translated residues. V3J clonotypes were defined as sequences sharing the same inferred V gene, J gene, and CDR3 amino acid sequence. Percentage overlap between repertoires was calculated by dividing the number of shared unique clonotypes by the size of the smaller repertoire. RTK rarefaction, the Chao1 estimator, and Recon v2.1 estimates of unobserved clonotypes were used to assess repertoire richness. Generation probabilities for all TCRbeta clonotypes obtained by the gDNA method from several donors were computed using OLGA. In TCRdb, the immuneACCESS table is reduced to in-frame sequences with V and J assigned. These tables do not hold every clone; where another copy was compared, an unresolved V gene accounts for under half, and the others remain unexplained. D and trimming were read from the DNA, whereas the V and J calls and clone size are those reported in that table. Across this sample there are more than 2,000,000 clones, with around nine tenths seen only once. Together, the top ten hold roughly 0.13% of the sample.

The sample was naive CD4+ T cells sorted from blood. Explained via the paper, the cell subset or site label denotes: CD45RA+ positively selected. This TCR derives from a man aged 18 to 29 in good health.

The CDR3 loop reads CASRATGEREKLFF. At the DNA level, the sequence is TGTGCCAGCCGGGCGACAGGAGAGAGGGAAAAACTGTTTTTT. Recombination joined TRBV6-6 with TRBJ1-4; the D region possibly corresponds to TRBD1 (6 bases align). Including the terminal cysteine and phenylalanine, the CDR3 comprises 14 residues. The CDR3 DNA has 42 bases and is translated from base 1. V loses 8 bases, J loses 8 bases, and the germline ends lie 18 bases apart. According to the germline V gene (reference sequence), CDR1 reads MNHNY and CDR2 reads SVGAGI.